Sequencing of this T cell receptor (beta chain) was carried out in a study of CD8 T cells in Susac syndrome. Sequencing of TCR beta was performed on blood CD8+ T cells and on blood CD4+ T cells. The CD8+ and CD4+ T cells were negatively isolated, with the TEMRA cells enriched by FACS. Study results and caveats: The number of individuals included in the study's TCR sequencing and HLA analysis was acknowledged as relatively small.

V was clipped by 7 bases and J by 0 bases, with 7 bases between them. The length of the CDR3 is 12 residues. The germline gives CDR1 SQVTM, CDR2 ANQGSEA. This clonotype was recorded only once. Its antigen is undetermined. An amount of RNA that ranged from about 0.45 to 1 ug was reverse transcribed with random hexamers. Amplification of TCR beta CDR3 spanned 54 Vbeta and 13 Jbeta via immunoSEQ multiplex PCR. From the immunoSEQ multiplex PCR reads, TCRdb called clonotypes with MiXCR, one entry per CDR3 protein. The sample carries some 180,000 distinct CDR3 sequences, approximately 94% recorded once. The receptor was derived from a human donor in good health. Sequencing input: CD4+ T cells from PBMCs. J is TRBJ1-3 and V is TRBV29-1, with D unclear. CDR3 nucleotides: TGCAGCGGCCAGAGCTCTGGAAACACCATATATTTT. It codes for CSGQSSGNTIYF.